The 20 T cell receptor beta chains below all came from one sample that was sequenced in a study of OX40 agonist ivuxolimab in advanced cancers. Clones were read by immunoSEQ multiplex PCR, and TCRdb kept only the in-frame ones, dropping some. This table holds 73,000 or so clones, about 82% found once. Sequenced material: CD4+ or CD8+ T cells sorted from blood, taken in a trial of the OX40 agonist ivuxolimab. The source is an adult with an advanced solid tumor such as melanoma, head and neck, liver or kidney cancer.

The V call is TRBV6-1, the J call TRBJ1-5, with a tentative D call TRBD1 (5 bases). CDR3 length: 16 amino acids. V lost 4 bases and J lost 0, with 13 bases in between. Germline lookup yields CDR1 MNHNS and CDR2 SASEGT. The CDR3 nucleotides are TGTGCCAGCAGTGGCCAGGGTGGGAATAGCAATCAGCCCCAGCATTTT. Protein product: CASSGQGGNSNQPQHF.

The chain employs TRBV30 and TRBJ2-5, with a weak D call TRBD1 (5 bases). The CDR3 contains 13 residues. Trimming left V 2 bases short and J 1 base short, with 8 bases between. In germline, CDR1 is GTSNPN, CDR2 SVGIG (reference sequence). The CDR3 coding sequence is TGTGCCTGGAGTCCTGACAGCCAAGAGACCCAGTACTTC. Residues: CAWSPDSQETQYF.

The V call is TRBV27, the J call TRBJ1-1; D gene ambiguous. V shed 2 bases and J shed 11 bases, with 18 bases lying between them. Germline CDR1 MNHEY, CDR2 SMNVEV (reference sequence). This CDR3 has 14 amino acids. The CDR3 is CASSLIDAGSVAFF. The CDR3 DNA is TGTGCCAGCAGTTTAATCGACGCGGGCAGCGTCGCTTTCTTT.

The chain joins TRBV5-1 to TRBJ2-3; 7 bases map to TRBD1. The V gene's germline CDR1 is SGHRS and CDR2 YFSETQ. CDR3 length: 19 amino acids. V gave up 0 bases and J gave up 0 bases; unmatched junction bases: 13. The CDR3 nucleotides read TGCGCCAGCAGCTTGGCCAGGGGGAAAATCGGCCATAGCACAGATACGCAGTATTTT. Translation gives CASSLARGKIGHSTDTQYF.

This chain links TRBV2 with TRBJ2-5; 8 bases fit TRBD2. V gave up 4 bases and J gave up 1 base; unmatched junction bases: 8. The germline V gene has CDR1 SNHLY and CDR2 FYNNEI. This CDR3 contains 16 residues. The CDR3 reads CASSVKAGVFQETQYF. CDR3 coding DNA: TGTGCCAGCAGTGTAAAAGCGGGGGTCTTCCAAGAGACCCAGTACTTC.

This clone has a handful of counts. CDR3 region: CASKEGNQETQYF. CDR3 bases: TGCGCCAGCAAGGAGGGGAACCAAGAGACCCAGTACTTC. The V call is TRBV5-1, the J call TRBJ2-5; tentative D call: TRBD2 (6 bases). The CDR3 runs 13 residues. V lost 6 bases and J 0 bases, leaving 9 bases between the germline ends. Germline CDR1 SGHRS, CDR2 YFSETQ.

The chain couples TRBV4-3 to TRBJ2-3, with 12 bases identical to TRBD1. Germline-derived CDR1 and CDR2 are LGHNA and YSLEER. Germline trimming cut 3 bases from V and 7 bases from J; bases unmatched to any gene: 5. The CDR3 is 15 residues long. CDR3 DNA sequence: TGCGCCAGCAGCCAGGGGGGGACAGGGGGCAATACGCAGTATTTT. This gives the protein CASSQGGTGGNTQYF.

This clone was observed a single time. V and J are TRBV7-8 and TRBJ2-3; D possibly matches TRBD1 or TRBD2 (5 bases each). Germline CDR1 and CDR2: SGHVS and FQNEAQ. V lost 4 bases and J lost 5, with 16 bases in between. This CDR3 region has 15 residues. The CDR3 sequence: CASSSRDGSVDTQYF. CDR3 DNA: TGTGCCAGCAGCTCCCGGGACGGATCGGTAGATACGCAGTATTTT.

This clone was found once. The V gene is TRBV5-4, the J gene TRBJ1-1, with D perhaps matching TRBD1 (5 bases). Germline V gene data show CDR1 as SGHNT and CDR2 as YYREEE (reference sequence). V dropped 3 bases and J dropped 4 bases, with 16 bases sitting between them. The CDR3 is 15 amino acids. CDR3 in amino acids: CASSSLAGYGTEAFF. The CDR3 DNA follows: TGTGCCAGCAGCTCCCTGGCAGGGTATGGCACTGAAGCTTTCTTT.

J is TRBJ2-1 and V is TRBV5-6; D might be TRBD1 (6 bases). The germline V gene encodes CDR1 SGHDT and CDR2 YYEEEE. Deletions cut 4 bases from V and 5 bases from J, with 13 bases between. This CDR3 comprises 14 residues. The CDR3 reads CASSPIQGNNEQFF. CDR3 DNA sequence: TGTGCCAGCAGCCCGATACAGGGTAACAATGAGCAGTTCTTC. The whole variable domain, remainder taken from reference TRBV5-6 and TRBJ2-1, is DAGVTQSPTHLIKTRGQQVTLRCSPKSGHDTVSWYQQALGQGPQFIFQYYEEEERQRGNFPDRFSGHQFPNYSSELNVNALLLGDSALYLCASSPIQGNNEQFFGPGTRLTVL.

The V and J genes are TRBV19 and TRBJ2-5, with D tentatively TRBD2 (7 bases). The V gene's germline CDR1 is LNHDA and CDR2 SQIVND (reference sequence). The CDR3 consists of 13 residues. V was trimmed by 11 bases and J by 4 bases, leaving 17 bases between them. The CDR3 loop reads CAASRGARETQYF. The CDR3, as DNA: TGTGCCGCGTCACGGGGGGCTCGAGAGACCCAGTACTTC.

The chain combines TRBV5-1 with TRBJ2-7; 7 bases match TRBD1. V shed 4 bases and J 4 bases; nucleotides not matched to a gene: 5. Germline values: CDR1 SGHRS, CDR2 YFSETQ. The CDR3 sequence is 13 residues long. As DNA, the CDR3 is TGCGCCAGCAGCAGGGACAGTATTTACGAGCAGTACTTC. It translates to CASSRDSIYEQYF.

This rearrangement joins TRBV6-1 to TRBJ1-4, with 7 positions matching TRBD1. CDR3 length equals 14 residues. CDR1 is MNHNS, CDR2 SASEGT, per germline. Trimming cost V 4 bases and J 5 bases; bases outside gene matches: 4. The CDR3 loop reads CASSVGTVNEKLFF. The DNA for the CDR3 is TGTGCCAGCAGTGTGGGGACAGTGAATGAAAAACTGTTTTTT.

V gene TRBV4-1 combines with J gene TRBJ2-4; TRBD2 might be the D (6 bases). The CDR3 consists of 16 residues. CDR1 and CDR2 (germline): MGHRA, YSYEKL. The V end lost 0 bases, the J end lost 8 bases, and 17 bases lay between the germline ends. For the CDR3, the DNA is TGCGCCAGCAGCCAAGATTTTGGGGGGAAGGTGGACATTCAGTACTTC. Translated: CASSQDFGGKVDIQYF.

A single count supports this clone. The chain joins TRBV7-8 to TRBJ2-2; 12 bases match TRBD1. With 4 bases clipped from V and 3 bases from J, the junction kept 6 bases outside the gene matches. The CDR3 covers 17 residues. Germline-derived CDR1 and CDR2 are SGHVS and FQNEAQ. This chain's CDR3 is CASSSGTGGGDTGELFF. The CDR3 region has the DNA TGTGCCAGCAGCTCCGGGACAGGGGGCGGAGACACCGGGGAGCTGTTTTTT.

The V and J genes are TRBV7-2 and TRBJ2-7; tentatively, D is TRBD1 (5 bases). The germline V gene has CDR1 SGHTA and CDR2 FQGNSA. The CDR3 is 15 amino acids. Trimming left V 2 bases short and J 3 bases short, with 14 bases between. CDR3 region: CASSLWSQGYYEQYF. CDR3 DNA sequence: TGTGCCAGCAGCTTATGGTCCCAGGGATACTACGAGCAGTACTTC. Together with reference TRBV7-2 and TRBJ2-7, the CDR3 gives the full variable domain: GAGVSQSPSNKVTEKGKDVELRCDPISGHTALYWYRQSLGQGLEFLIYFQGNSAPDKSGLPSDRFSAERTGGSVSTLTIQRTQQEDSAVYLCASSLWSQGYYEQYFGPGTRLTVT.

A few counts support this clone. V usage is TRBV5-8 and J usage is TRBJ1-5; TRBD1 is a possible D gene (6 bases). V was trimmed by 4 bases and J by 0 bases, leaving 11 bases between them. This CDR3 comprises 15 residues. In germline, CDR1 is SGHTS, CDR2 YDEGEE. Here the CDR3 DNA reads TGTGCCAGCAGCACGGGGACATTTAGCAATCAGCCCCAGCATTTT. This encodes CASSTGTFSNQPQHF.

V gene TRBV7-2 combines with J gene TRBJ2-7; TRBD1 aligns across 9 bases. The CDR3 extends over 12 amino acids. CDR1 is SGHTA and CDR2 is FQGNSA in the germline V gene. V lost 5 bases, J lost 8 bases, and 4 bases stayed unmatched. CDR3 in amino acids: CASSRTGVKQYF. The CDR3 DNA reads TGTGCCAGCAGCCGGACAGGGGTGAAGCAGTACTTC.

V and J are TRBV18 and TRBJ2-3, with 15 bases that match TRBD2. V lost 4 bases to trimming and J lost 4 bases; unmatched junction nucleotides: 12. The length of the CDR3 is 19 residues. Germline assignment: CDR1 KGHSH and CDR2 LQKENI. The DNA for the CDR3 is TGTGCCAGCTCACTAAGCCCCGGGACTAGCGGGGGGCAGGCAGATACGCAGTATTTT. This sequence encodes CASSLSPGTSGGQADTQYF.

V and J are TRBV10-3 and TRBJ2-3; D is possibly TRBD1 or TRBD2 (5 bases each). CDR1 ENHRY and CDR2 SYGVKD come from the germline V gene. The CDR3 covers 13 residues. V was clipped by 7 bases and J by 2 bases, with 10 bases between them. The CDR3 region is CAIKGSPTDTQYF. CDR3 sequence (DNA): TGTGCCATCAAGGGGAGCCCCACAGATACGCAGTATTTT.